This T cell receptor beta chain was captured by sequencing in a study of shared clonotypes between healthy human individuals (dated by TCRdb to the early 2020s). Looking at the study overall: The cohort included three men and a couple of women between 18 and 49 years of age. For each donor, CD4 naive and CD4 memory were each given three plates, CD8 naive was given two plates, and CD8 memory was given one plate. The study deeply sequenced blood TCR repertoires of five healthy adults to estimate repertoire size and the extent of clonotype sharing between individuals. Different laboratories and diverse techniques were used to prepare libraries and sequence TCR repertoires, to increase sequencing depth and limit assay-specific biases. Each donor's leukapheresis produced roughly between about 0.9 and 9.5 billion PBMCs. General conclusions and limits of the study: Naive subsets generally had larger estimated clonotype richness than memory subsets. The genetic and exposure-history diversity represented was limited by the small number of donors. Only blood was sampled, and tissue TCR repertoires likely differ from those in blood. Even with the large sequencing depth, rarefaction of the sorted-subset datasets indicated that sequencing was incomplete. Based on pairwise subsampling, the degree of clonotype sharing among donors was expected to be affected by sequencing depth. Compared with non-shared clonotypes, clonotypes shared by all four sorted-subset donors had higher generation probabilities. Across a few donors, about 4.5% of naive CD4, roughly 3.3% of naive CD8, about 2.3% of memory CD4, and around 0.4% of memory CD8 clonotypes were shared.

Using the deep immunoSEQ assay, multiplex PCR amplified TCR CDR3 regions from genomic DNA. Extracted genomic DNA from each cell subset was distributed evenly across all wells of several immunoSEQ 96-well plates, and each plate was treated as a replicate. For sorted subsets, approximately 190 ng of genomic DNA, equivalent to tens of thousands of T cell genomes, went into each replicate PCR. Purified libraries were measured with a Qubit 3.0 fluorometer, size-checked on a Bioanalyzer 2100, and measured again with the KAPA Library Quantification kit. A separate single-read 150-cycle Illumina NextSeq 550 flow cell was used to sequence each immunoSEQ 96-well plate. In the paper's pipeline: Because the immunoSEQ output held only junctional sequences and lacked quality scores, the filtering could not match the filtering applied to full-length reads. Sequences were annotated with PyIR, a Python wrapper for IgBLAST v1.9, using IMGT germline references to assign V/J genes and CDR3. Reads were filtered out if the reads had weak V/J assignments (E-value above 1e-6), no CDR3, stop codons, out-of-frame junctions, or ambiguous translated residues. V3J clonotypes were defined as sequences sharing the same inferred V gene, J gene, and CDR3 amino acid sequence. Percentage overlap between repertoires was calculated by dividing the number of shared unique clonotypes by the size of the smaller repertoire. Richness of each repertoire was evaluated using RTK rarefaction, the Chao1 estimator, and Recon v2.1 estimates of unobserved clonotypes. Generation probabilities for all TCRbeta clonotypes obtained by the gDNA method from several donors were computed using OLGA. TCRdb holds this immuneACCESS table with in-frame rearrangements only. Some clones are missing; in checked studies, unresolved V genes explain under half, and the rest has no known cause. V, J and clone size reflect that table, while D and trimming were determined from the DNA. This sample has 2,500,000 or so clones in its table, and roughly nine tenths of those were observed once. Of the sample, about 0.13% falls within the top ten clones.

The donors were healthy, HIV-negative adults with no recently reported acute infections or vaccinations. All donors were Caucasian adults living in Nashville, Tennessee, USA. CD4+ T cells were enriched by magnetic negative selection; naive cells were then positively selected on CD45RA, and the negative fraction formed the memory subset. Blood was collected by leukapheresis, and PBMCs were isolated by Ficoll-Histopaque density gradient centrifugation and then cryopreserved in liquid nitrogen vapor phase. Purity and quantity of every magnetically sorted T cell population were checked by analytical flow cytometry. Each sorted fraction had its genomic DNA isolated and then quantified by UV absorbance on a Nanodrop 2000c. In its sample, this clone was seen once. Its antigen is not yet known. No clone much larger than this one lies a single base away; base qualities are absent. Material: naive CD4+ T cells sorted from blood. Per the publication, the cell subset or site label means: CD45RA+ positively selected. This TCR was sampled from a man aged 18 to 35 in good health.

The sequenced DNA: TGCGCCAGCAGCCTAGCGGGGGGCCCGGCCGGGGGCACCGGGGAGCTGTTTTTT. Translation gives CASSLAGGPAGGTGELFF. Rearrangement joined TRBV5-1 to TRBJ2-2; TRBD2 aligns with 11 central bases. V is cut back by 4 bases and J by 4 bases, with 12 bases in the junction unmatched. Sequences SGHRS (CDR1) and YFSETQ (CDR2) are obtained from the germline V gene. The CDR3 covers 18 residues, taking in both the cysteine and the phenylalanine. CDR3 DNA is the only sequence kept; it has 54 bases, read in frame from the first base. With the portions outside the CDR3 filled from the reference TRBV5-1 and TRBJ2-2 genes, the complete variable region becomes KAGVTQTPRYLIKTRGQQVTLSCSPISGHRSVSWYQQTPGQGLQFLFEYFSETQRNKGNFPGRFSGRQFSNSRSEMNVSTLELGDSALYLCASSLAGGPAGGTGELFFGEGSRLTVL.